The T cell receptor (beta chain) described here comes from a study of T cell repertoires in cytomegalovirus infection. TCRdb re-analysed the reads in MiXCR, keeping a single row per CDR3 protein. The table lists roughly 230,000 distinct CDR3 sequences, around 15% of them singletons. This clonotype was seen repeatedly, ten times or more. There are 15 residues in the CDR3. Germline CDR1 and CDR2: SGHVS and FNYEAQ. Between the trimmed V and J ends, which lost 1 base and 4 bases, there was a span of 13 bases. The sequenced sample consisted of CD8+ T cells from PBMCs. This chain connects TRBV7-6 to TRBJ1-2; tentatively, D is TRBD1 (5 bases). The receptor comes from a human donor in good health (CMV status not recorded). Some clones in this sample may be carry-over from other donors' samples. The CDR3 protein is CASSLGGVDIYGYTF. The CDR3 DNA sequence: TGTGCCAGCAGCTTAGGGGGGGTAGACATCTATGGCTACACCTTC.